This entry is about one T cell receptor (beta chain). What antigen it recognizes has not been identified. No base qualities exist here, and no much larger clone lies one base off it. For repertoire sequencing, TCR beta CDR3 regions were amplified from RNA transcripts. A first-round RT-PCR used HTBI primers with the Qiagen OneStep RT-PCR kit, followed by a second-round multiplex PCR, size selection and purification. Sequencing of the libraries was carried out on an Illumina HiSeq2000 in paired-end mode with 100 bp reads. In the paper's pipeline: SOAPnuke was used to process the reads, throwing out any read that had adapters, had uncalled bases, had a mean Phred below 15, or lacked an exact constant-primer or identifier match. COPE v1.2.5 was used to merge the high-quality paired reads. Each unique nucleotide sequence was defined as a clonotype, and clonotypes were aligned to IMGT TRB V, D and J references with MiTCR v1.1. The analysis was limited to V-J combinations with a frequency above 0.0001, which together covered just over 98% of the repertoires. For each V-J combination, a TCR clonal expansion and chaos score was defined as F50 clonal expansion divided by the chaos observed in the TCRdist matrix. Welch's t-statistics and random forest were used to reduce the features to some 13 V-J combinations, which were then used as input to a naive Bayes classifier. The similarity between thyroid and blood repertoires was quantified using the Morisita-Horn index. TCRdb trimmed public reads at Q25 via fastp, called clones via MiXCR and kept in-frame beta chains. Rows merge per CDR3 protein into single entries with the most common DNA and genes. The V and J calls here are based on TCRdb, not the publication. The sample records 580,000 or so distinct CDR3 sequences, less than 45% of which are singletons. Clones ranked in the top ten supply 3.5% to 4.5% of the sample.

Its CDR3 holds 16 amino acids, cysteine through phenylalanine. Left in the record is the CDR3 DNA by itself, 48 bases read in frame from the first base. CDR1 is given as SEHNR and CDR2 as FQNEAQ, both from the germline V gene (reference sequence). V is shortened by 3 bases, J by 11 bases, and the region joining them spans 23 bases. The sample is drawn from a study of Graves' ophthalmopathy and Graves' hyperthyroidism listed by TCRdb under 2018. About the study as a whole: Stable hyperthyroidism was defined as no progression to ophthalmopathy within 18 months of follow-up. An independent validation cohort was composed of 18 to 20 hyperthyroidism patients and 17 patients who later progressed from hyperthyroidism to ophthalmopathy. In over five hyperthyroidism patients, the T-cell repertoires found in thyroid tissue were compared with those found in blood. A discovery set of 90 to 100 patients (43 ophthalmopathy, about 55 stable hyperthyroidism) was enrolled to explore V-J signatures distinguishing ophthalmopathy from hyperthyroidism. In total, over 130 blood samples were TCR-sequenced: 40 to 45 ophthalmopathy, approximately 75 hyperthyroidism and around 17 hyperthyroidism-to-ophthalmopathy patients. Once sampling was done, hyperthyroidism patients were given methimazole at a starting dose of 30 mg daily, while ophthalmopathy patients were given high-dose intravenous methylprednisolone. TCR beta repertoire signatures were used to distinguish Graves' ophthalmopathy from Graves' hyperthyroidism and to predict progression to ophthalmopathy. Results and caveats for the whole study, not just this receptor: Most expanded thyroid clonotypes with frequency above 0.001 were also detected in blood, suggesting blood repertoires may reflect the thyroid immune response. In validation, the model predicted ophthalmopathy progression with 70.59% sensitivity and roughly 72% specificity; roughly 12 predicted patients were CT-confirmed with GO in a median of around 6 months. No statistical method was used to set the sample size in advance, and the investigators knew which group each participant was assigned to. In cross-validation, the 13-signature model distinguished ophthalmopathy from stable hyperthyroidism with roughly 90% sensitivity and roughly 81% specificity, and in the test set the corresponding values were approximately 79% and 70%.

Hyperthyroidism patients were newly diagnosed, with disease duration under 2 months, and aged 18 to 65 years. Anyone with other autoimmune diseases, uncontrolled infections, pregnancy or lactation was excluded from the study. Clinical symptoms, serum thyroxine, TRAb, thyroid ultrasound and orbital computed tomography were used for diagnosis. Total RNA was extracted with Trizol reagent and quality-checked on an Agilent 2100 Bioanalyzer. Sequenced material: peripheral blood or thyroid tissue (not recorded which). This receptor was taken from an adult man with Graves' hyperthyroidism. Recombination joined TRBV7-9 with TRBJ1-5; no D gene can be assigned with confidence. Read as DNA, the sequence is TGTGCCAGCAGCTTGGCACTAGCGGGGTACCAAGAGACCCAGCATTTT. The resulting protein is CASSLALAGYQETQHF.